This T cell receptor (beta chain) was recovered during a study of fetal regulatory T cell absence and autoimmunity (dated by TCRdb to the late 2010s). Looking at the study overall: Autoimmunity of the exocrine pancreas was seen in the IPEX patients even though clinical diabetes was absent. Points the paper makes about the study in general: Significant oligoclonal enrichment of the TCR compartment was observed in pancreas versus cord blood, with some top clones enriched more than 85-fold. The oligoclonal enrichment was interpreted as support for antigen-driven autoimmunity occurring in the pancreas before birth in IPEX syndrome. TRB gene family usage was broadly similar between cord blood and pancreas, resembling published neonatal and adult repertoires.

For repertoire sequencing, genomic DNA was processed from frozen pancreas tissue. The DNeasy Blood and Tissue Kit was used to extract roughly 1.9-3.2 ug of genomic DNA from either umbilical cord blood or frozen pancreas. TCRbeta CDR3 regions were amplified and barcoded by two-step multiplex PCR on the immunoSEQ human TCRbeta survey platform. Illumina instruments were used to sequence the libraries, and IgH from the same samples was sequenced in parallel. The paper's data handling went like this. To remove PCR and sequencing errors, raw reads were filtered against the IMGT V, D, J definitions and then binned using a nearest-neighbor algorithm. Clones were defined by identical nucleotide sequence; differential abundance between tissues used per-clone Fisher exact tests with pFDR threshold p<0.01. Clones whose frequencies were too low for statistical inference were excluded by a minimum inclusion filter of 10 in either sample. The immunoSEQ Analyzer was used for pairwise clonal comparisons, while IMGT tools were used to assess gene family usage. Sourced from immuneACCESS, this table was stored by TCRdb with only in-frame sequences that have V and J called. A share of the clones is absent; for the studies checked, an unresolved V gene accounts for under half, and the remainder has no known explanation. V and J calls and clone size are those listed in that table; D and trimming were worked out from the DNA. Within this sample are around 100,000 clones, with 55% to 75% of them counted one time only. Jointly, the top ten make up just under 2% of the sample.

CDR1 and CDR2 are drawn from the germline V gene: SGHRS, YFSETQ. Counted from cysteine to phenylalanine, this CDR3 has 15 amino acids. The DNA shown is the 45-base CDR3, in frame from base 1. V and J are trimmed by 1 base and 4 bases, and the gene matches miss 3 bases of the junction. This clone was detected a few times. No antigen is known for it. Nothing much larger sits one base from this clone, and base qualities are not available. Recombination linked TRBV5-1 to TRBJ1-1; 11 junctional bases match TRBD1. The specimen sequenced was pancreas tissue. This receptor was identified in a male donor with IPEX syndrome. The DNA is as follows: TGCGCCAGCAGCTTGCGGACAGGGGGCTTCACTGAAGCTTTCTTT. Translated, it gives CASSLRTGGFTEAFF.